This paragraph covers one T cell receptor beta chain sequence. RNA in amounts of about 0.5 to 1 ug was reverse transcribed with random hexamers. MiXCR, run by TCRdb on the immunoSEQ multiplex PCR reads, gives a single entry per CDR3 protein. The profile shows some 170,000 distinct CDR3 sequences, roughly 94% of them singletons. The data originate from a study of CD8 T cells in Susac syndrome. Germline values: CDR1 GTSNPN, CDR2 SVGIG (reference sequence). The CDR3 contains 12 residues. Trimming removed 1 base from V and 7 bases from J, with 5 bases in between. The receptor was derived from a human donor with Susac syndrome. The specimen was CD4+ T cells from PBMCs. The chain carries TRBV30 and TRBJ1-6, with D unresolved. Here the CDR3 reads CAWSARNSPLHF. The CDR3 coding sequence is TGTGCCTGGAGTGCCCGGAATTCACCCCTCCACTTT.